This T cell receptor (beta chain) was found in a study of cytomegalovirus exposure and HLA in healthy donors. Study-level points and caveats: Earlier analysis found most TCR beta V segments productive about 87% or about 30% of the time.

This clone was seen a few times. Its antigen remains unknown. The PCR made use of 60 Vbeta and 13 Jbeta primers. The table came from immunoSEQ multiplex PCR; TCRdb's copy has only in-frame clones and leaves some out. This table has 65,000 to 75,000 clones, about 65% appearing once. V lost 5 bases and J lost 2; bases outside the gene matches: 4. The CDR3 extends over 13 amino acids. Looked up from germline, CDR1 is SQVTM and CDR2 is ANQGSEA. The sample comprised PBMCs. This receptor was identified in a young woman in good health and CMV-seronegative. The J gene is TRBJ2-5, the V gene TRBV29-1; 8 nucleotides line up with TRBD1. In DNA, the CDR3 is TGCAGCGTTTCTGGGACAGGACAAGAGACCCAGTACTTC. Translation gives CSVSGTGQETQYF.